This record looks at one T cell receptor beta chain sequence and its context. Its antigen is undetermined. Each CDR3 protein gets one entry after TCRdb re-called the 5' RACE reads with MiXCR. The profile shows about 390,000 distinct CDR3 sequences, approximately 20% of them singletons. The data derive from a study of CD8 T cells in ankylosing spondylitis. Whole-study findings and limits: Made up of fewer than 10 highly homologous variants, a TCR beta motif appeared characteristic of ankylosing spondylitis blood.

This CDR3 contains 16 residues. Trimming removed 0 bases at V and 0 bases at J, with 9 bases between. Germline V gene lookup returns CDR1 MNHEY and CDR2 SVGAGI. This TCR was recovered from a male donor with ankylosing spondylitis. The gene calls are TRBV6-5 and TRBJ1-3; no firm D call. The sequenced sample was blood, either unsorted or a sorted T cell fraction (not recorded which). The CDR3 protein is CASSYSGSGSGNTIYF. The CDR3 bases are TGTGCCAGCAGTTACTCGGGATCGGGCTCTGGAAACACCATATATTTT.